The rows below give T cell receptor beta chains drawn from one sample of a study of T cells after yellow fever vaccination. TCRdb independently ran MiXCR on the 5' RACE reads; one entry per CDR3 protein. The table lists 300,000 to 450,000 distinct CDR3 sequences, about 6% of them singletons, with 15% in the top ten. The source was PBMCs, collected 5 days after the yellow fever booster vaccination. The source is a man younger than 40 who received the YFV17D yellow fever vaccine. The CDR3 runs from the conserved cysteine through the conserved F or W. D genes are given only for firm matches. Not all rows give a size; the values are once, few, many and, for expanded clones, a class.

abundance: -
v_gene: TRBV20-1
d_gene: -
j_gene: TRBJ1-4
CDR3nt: TGCAGTGCCCCTGAGGGGGGGGGATTGGGGAAACTGTTTTTT
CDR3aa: CSAPEGGGLGKLFF

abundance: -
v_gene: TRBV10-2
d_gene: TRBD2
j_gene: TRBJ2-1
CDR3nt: TGCGCCAGCCAGAGCGGGAAGTCCTACAATGAGCAGTTCTTC
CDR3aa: CASQSGKSYNEQFF

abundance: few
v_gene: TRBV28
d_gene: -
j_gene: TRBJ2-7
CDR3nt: TGTGCCAGCAGACTGCGGGGGCGGACCGACTCTTACTACGAGCAGTACTTC
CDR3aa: CASRLRGRTDSYYEQYF

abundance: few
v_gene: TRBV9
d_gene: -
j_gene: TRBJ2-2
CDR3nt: TGTGCCAGCAGCCGGGGGAGGGGGCGGACCGGGGAGCTGTTTTTT
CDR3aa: CASSRGRGRTGELFF

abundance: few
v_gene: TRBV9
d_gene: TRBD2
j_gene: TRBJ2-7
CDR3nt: TGTGCCAGCAGCGTAGGCCCCCTAGCGGGAGAGTACGAGCAGTACTTC
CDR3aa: CASSVGPLAGEYEQYF

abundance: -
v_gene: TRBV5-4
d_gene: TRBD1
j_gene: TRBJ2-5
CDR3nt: TGTGCCAGCAGCCTGGGACAGGGAGCGGTTCAAGAGACCCAGTACTTC
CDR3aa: CASSLGQGAVQETQYF

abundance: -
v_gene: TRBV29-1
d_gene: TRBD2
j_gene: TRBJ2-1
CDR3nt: TGCAGCGGCAGAAGCGGGGCTCCCTCGGGTGAGCAGTTCTTC
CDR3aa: CSGRSGAPSGEQFF

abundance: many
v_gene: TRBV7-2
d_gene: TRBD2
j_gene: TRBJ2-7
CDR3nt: TGTGCCAGCAGCTTAGAACTAGCGGGAACGTACGAGCAGTACTTC
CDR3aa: CASSLELAGTYEQYF

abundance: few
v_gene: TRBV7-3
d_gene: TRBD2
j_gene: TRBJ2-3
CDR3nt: TGTGCCAGCAGCCGACTAGCGGGCCCGGATACGCAGTATTTT
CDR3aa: CASSRLAGPDTQYF

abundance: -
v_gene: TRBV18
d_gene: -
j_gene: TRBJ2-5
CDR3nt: TGTGCCAGCTCATCCCGGGACAAAGAGACCCAGTACTTC
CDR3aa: CASSSRDKETQYF

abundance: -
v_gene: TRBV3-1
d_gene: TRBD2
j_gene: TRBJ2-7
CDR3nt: TGTGCCAGCAGCCAAGATCTGGGGACGGTTAGCGGGGACTCCTACGAGCAGTACTTC
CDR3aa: CASSQDLGTVSGDSYEQYF

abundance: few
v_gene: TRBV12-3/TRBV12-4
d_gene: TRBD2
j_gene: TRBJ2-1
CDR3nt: TGTGCCAGCAGTTCGGGTAGCGGGAGGGACAATGAGCAGTTCTTC
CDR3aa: CASSSGSGRDNEQFF

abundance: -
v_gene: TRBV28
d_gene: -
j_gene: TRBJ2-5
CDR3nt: TGTGCCACCTTCCAAGAGACCCAGTACTTC
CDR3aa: CATFQETQYF

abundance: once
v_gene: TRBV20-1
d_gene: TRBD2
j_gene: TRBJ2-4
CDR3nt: TGCAGTGCTAGAATCGGGGGAGGGGCTAACATTCAGTACTTC
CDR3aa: CSARIGGGANIQYF

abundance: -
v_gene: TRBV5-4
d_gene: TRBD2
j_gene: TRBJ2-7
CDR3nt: TGTGCCAGCAGCCGGGACCCGGGGGGACCCTACGAGCAGTACTTC
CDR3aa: CASSRDPGGPYEQYF

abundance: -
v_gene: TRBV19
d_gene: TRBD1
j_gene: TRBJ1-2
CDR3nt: TGTGCCAGTAGGGGGACAGCTTACTATGGCTACACCTTC
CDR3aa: CASRGTAYYGYTF

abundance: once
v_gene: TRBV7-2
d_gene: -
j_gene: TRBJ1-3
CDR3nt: TGTGCCAGCAGTTTGCGGGTTCATGGAAACACCATATATTTT
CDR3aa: CASSLRVHGNTIYF

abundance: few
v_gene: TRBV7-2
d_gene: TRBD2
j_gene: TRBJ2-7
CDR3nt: TGTGCCAGCAGCTTAGTTGGGGGGGAGGGCTACGAGCAGTACTTC
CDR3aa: CASSLVGGEGYEQYF

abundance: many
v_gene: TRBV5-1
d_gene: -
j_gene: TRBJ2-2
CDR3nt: TGCGCCAGCAGCCGATCAGCGGATCACACCGGGGAGCTGTTTTTT
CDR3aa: CASSRSADHTGELFF

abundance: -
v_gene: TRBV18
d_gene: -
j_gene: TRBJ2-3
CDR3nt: TGTGCCAGCTCAGCCGGACCCACAGATACGCAGTATTTT
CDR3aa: CASSAGPTDTQYF

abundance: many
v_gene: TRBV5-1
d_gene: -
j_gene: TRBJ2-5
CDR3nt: TGCGCCAGCAGCTTGGCCGGGGAGACCCAGTACTTC
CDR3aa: CASSLAGETQYF

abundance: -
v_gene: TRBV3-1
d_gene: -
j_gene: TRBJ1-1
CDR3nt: TGTGCCAGCAGCAACTTAAGGGCAGGTTTGTACAGAGTGCCAATGAACACTGAAGCTTTCTTT
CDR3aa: CASSNLRAGLYRVPMNTEAFF

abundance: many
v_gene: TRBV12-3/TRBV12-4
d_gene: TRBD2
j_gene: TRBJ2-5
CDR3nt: TGTGCCAGCAGGGGACTAGCTCATGGGGAGACCCAGTACTTC
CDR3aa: CASRGLAHGETQYF

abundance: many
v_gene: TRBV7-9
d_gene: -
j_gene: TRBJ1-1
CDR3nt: TGTGCCAGCAGCTTGACAGTGAACACTGAAGCTTTCTTT
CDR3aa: CASSLTVNTEAFF

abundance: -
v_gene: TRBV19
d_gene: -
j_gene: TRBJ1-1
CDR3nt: TGTGCCAGTAGTATTTCCAGGGTTGCTTTCTTT
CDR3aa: CASSISRVAFF

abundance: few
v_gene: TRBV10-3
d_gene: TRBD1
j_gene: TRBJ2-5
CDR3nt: TGTGCCATCAGTGAGTCGAAGGGGACAGGGAAAGAGACCCAGTACTTC
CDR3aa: CAISESKGTGKETQYF

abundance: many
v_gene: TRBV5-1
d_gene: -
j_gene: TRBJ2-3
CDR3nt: TGCGCCAGCAGCTCCCGGTGGGCACAGGGAGAGGGAGATACGCAGTATTTT
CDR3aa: CASSSRWAQGEGDTQYF

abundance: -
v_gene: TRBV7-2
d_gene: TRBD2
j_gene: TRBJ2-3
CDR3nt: TGTGCCAGCAGCTTAGTAGCGGGAAAAGATACGCAGTATTTT
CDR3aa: CASSLVAGKDTQYF

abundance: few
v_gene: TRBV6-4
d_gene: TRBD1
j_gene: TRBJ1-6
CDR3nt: TGTGCCAGCAGTGACGTTGCAGGGGGTACACCCCTCCACTTT
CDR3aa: CASSDVAGGTPLHF

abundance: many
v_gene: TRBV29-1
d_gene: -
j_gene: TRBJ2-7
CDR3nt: TGCAGCGTTGTAGGGTTTGGGCGGAATTCCTACGAGCAGTACTTC
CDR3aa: CSVVGFGRNSYEQYF

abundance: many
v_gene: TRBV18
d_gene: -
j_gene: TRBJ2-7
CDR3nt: TGTGCCAGCTCACCGTCAGATGGGCGGAGCGAGCAGTACTTC
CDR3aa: CASSPSDGRSEQYF

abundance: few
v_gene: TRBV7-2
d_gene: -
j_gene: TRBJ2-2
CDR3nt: TGTGCCAGCAGCTCACGGGGGGCCACGAACACCGGGGAGCTGTTTTTT
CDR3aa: CASSSRGATNTGELFF

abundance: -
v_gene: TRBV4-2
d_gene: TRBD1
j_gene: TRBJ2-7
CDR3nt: TGTGCCAGCAGCCAAAGGACCACAGGGGGCCAACTTTACTACTACGAGCAGTACTTC
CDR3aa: CASSQRTTGGQLYYYEQYF

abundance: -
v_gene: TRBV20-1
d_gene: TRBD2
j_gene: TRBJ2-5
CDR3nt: TGCAGTGCTCAACTAGCGGGAGTTAGGGAGACCCAGTACTTC
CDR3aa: CSAQLAGVRETQYF

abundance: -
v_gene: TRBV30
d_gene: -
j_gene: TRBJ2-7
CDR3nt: TGTGCCTGGAGTGTGAGGTGGGTCTCCTACGAGCAGTACTTC
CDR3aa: CAWSVRWVSYEQYF

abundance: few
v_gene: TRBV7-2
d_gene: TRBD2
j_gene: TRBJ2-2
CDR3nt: TGTGCCAGCAGCTTGCGAGCGGGAGGAACCGGGGAGCTGTTTTTT
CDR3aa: CASSLRAGGTGELFF

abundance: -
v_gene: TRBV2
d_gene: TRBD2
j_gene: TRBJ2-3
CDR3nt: TGTGCCAGCAGTGAAGTGCTAGCGGGAGGGCCGGATACAGATACGCAGTATTTT
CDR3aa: CASSEVLAGGPDTDTQYF

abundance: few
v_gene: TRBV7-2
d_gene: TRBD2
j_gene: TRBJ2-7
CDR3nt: TGTGCCAGCAGCTTAGCTAGCGGGAACCCCTACGAGCAGTACTTC
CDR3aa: CASSLASGNPYEQYF

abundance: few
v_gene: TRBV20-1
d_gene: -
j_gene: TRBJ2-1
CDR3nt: TGCAGTGCTCGGATGGGGGCTCGCAATGAGCAGTTCTTC
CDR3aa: CSARMGARNEQFF

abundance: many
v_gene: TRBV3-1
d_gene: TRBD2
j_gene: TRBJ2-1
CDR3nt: TGTGCCAGCAGCCAAGCCAAAAAAGCGGGGTCCCTTAGCGGTGAGCAGTTCTTC
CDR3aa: CASSQAKKAGSLSGEQFF

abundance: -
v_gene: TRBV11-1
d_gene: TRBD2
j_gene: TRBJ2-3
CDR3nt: TGTGCCAGCAGCTTATTTACTAGCGGGCTCGGTGGGTTCACAGATACGCAGTATTTT
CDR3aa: CASSLFTSGLGGFTDTQYF

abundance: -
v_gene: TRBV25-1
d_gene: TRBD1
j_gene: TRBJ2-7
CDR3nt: TGTGCCAGCAGTGCCCTCGGGACAGGGGGCCTCTCCTACGAGCAGTACTTC
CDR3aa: CASSALGTGGLSYEQYF

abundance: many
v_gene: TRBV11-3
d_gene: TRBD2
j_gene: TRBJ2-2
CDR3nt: TGTGCCAGCAGCTTACAGTCCGGGCTAGCGGGACGACGTCTTCGGACCGGGGAGCTGTTTTTT
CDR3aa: CASSLQSGLAGRRLRTGELFF

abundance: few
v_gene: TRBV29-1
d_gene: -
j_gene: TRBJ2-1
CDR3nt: TGCAGCCTCCGGGGGCCAAGCTCCTACAATGAGCAGTTCTTC
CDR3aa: CSLRGPSSYNEQFF

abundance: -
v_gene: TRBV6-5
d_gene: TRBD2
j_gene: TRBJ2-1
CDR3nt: TGTGCCAGCAGTTACGGTTGGTTAGCGGGGGGGAATGAGCAGTTCTTC
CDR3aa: CASSYGWLAGGNEQFF

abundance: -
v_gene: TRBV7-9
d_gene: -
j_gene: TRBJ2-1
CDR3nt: TGTGCCAGCAGCTTTTCGGCACAGGGATACAATGAGCAGTTCTTC
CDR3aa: CASSFSAQGYNEQFF